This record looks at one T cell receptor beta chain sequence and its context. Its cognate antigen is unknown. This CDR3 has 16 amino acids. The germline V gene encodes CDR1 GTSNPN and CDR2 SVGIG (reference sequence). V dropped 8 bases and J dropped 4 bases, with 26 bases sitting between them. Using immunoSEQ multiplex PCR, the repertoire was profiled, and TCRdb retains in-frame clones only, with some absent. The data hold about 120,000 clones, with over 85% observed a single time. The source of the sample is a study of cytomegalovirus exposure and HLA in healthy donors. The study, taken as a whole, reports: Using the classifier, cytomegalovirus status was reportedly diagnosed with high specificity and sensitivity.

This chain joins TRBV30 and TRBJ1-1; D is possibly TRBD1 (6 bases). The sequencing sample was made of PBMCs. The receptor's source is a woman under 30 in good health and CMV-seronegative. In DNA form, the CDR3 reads TGTGCCCGGACGGGGGGCCGAACCGGTCTGGCCACTGAAGCTTTCTTT. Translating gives CARTGGRTGLATEAFF.